This T cell receptor (beta chain) is drawn from a study of blood T cell repertoires in COVID-19. Across the whole study: The United States, Italy and Spain were the sources of the acute and convalescent COVID-19 samples. Nucleic acid was either cDNA or gDNA, and it came from T cells, B-cell-depleted T cells, or PBMCs.

In the source study's methods: Amplification of reference gene primers was used by the study to estimate nucleated cell counts. Using immunoSEQ multiplex PCR, the repertoire was profiled, and TCRdb retains in-frame clones only, with some absent. V and J calls and clone size are as listed in that table; D and trimming were resolved from the DNA. The table lists approximately 190,000 clones, 82% of them singletons. Germline V gives CDR1 KGHSH, CDR2 LQKENI. With 3 bases removed from V and 4 bases from J, the gap between germline ends came to 9 bases. CDR3 length equals 13 residues. Material for sequencing was peripheral blood. The TCR was taken from a human donor with acute or convalescent COVID-19. The donor label of this sample is uncertain. The chain joins TRBV18 to TRBJ1-2; D is perhaps TRBD1 (5 bases). This chain's CDR3 is CASSPQDTYGYTF. The CDR3 DNA sequence: TGTGCCAGCTCACCTCAGGACACCTATGGCTACACCTTC.